The 3 T cell receptor beta chains listed next were all sequenced from one sample in a study of cytomegalovirus exposure and HLA in healthy donors. Vbeta (60) and Jbeta (13) primers were used in the PCR. Sequencing used immunoSEQ multiplex PCR; TCRdb keeps in-frame clones, though not all of them. The sample holds roughly 100,000 clones, around 57% seen once. Sequencing was done on a sample of PBMCs. Receptors originate from a human donor in good health.

This clone turned up a few times. This chain links TRBV5-1 with TRBJ2-1; 7 bases line up with TRBD2. Germline V gene sequence: CDR1 SGHRS, CDR2 YFSETQ. V dropped 2 bases and J dropped 3; count of bases not matched to a gene: 5. The CDR3 contains 15 residues. The CDR3: CASSFSGEFYNEQFF. CDR3 DNA: TGCGCCAGCAGCTTCAGCGGGGAGTTCTACAATGAGCAGTTCTTC.

The chain joins TRBV6-5 to TRBJ2-5, with no clear D. Germline V CDR1 and CDR2: MNHEY, SVGAGI. This CDR3 has 13 amino acids. Deletions cut 8 bases from V and 2 bases from J, with 12 bases between. Here the CDR3 reads CASFQDEQETQYF. For the CDR3, the DNA is TGTGCCAGCTTTCAGGATGAACAAGAGACCCAGTACTTC.

The chain recombines TRBV6-5 with TRBJ2-7; tentative D call: TRBD1 (5 bases). V shed 2 bases and J shed 2 bases, with 16 bases lying between them. This CDR3 spans 16 amino acids. Per germline, CDR1 MNHEY and CDR2 SVGAGI. The CDR3 sequence is CASSYANPDTAYEQYF. The CDR3 DNA reads TGTGCCAGCAGTTACGCGAACCCGGACACCGCCTACGAGCAGTACTTC.